This entry describes one TCR beta chain. Possible read error: a much larger clone is one base away. Germline V gives CDR1 DFQATT, CDR2 SNEGSKA (reference sequence). The CDR3 has 16 residues. The time point is: persistent/refractory GD, antithyroid drugs over 5 years with positive TRAb. PBMC RNA served as the TCR library source. To make TCR beta libraries, researchers used iRepertoire HTBI primers and Arm-PCR of CDR3 regions. A single record per CDR3 protein comes from TCRdb applying MiXCR to the multiplex PCR reads. Of roughly 400,000 distinct CDR3 sequences listed, around 23% are singletons. The data were obtained in a study of regulatory T cells in long-lasting Graves disease.

The gene calls are TRBV20-1 and TRBJ2-2, with TRBD2 matching 13 bases. This specimen was peripheral blood mononuclear cells (PBMCs), taken when the disease was refractory, from a patient treated with antithyroid drugs. This receptor was taken from a female donor with Graves disease. Here the CDR3 DNA reads TGCAGTGCTAGGGCGGGACTAGCGGGGAACACCGGGGAGCTGCTTTTT. It codes for CSARAGLAGNTGELLF.